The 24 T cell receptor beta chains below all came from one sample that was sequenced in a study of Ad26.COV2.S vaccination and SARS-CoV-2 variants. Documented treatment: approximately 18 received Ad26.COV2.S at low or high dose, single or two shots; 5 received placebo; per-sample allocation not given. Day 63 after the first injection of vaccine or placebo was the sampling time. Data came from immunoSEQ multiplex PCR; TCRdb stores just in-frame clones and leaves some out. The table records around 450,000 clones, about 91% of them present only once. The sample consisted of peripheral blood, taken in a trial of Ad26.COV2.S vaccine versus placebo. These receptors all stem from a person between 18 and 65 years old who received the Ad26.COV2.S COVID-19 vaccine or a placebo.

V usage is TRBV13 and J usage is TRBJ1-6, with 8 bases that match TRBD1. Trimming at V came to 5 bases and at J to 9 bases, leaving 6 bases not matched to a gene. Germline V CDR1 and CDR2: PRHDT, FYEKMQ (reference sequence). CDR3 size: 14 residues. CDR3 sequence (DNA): TGTGCCAGCAGCCCAACAGGGGGGAGTTCACCCCTCCACTTT. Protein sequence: CASSPTGGSSPLHF.

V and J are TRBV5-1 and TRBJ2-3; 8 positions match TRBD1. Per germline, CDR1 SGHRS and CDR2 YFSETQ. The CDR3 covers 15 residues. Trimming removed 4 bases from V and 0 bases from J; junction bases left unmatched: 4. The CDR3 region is CASSPGQESTDTQYF. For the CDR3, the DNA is TGCGCCAGCAGCCCGGGACAGGAGAGCACAGATACGCAGTATTTT.

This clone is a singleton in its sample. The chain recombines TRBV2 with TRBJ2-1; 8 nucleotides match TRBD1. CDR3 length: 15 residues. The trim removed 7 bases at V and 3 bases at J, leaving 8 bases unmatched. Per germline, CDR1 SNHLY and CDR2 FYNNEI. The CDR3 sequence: CASNPGQGDYNEQFF. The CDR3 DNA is TGTGCCAGCAATCCCGGACAGGGTGACTACAATGAGCAGTTCTTC.

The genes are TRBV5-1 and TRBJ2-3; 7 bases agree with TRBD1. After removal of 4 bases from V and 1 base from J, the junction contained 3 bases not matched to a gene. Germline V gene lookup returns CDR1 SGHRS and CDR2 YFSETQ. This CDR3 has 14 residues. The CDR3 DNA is TGCGCCAGCAGCACCGGGACAGGCACAGATACGCAGTATTTT. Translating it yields CASSTGTGTDTQYF.

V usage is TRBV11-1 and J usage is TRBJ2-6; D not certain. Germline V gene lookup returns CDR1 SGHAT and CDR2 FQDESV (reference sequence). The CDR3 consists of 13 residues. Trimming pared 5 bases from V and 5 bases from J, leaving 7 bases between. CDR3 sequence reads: CASSPRRANVLTF. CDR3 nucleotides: TGTGCCAGCAGCCCCCGTAGGGCCAACGTCCTGACTTTC. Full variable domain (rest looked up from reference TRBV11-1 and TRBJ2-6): EAEVAQSPRYKITEKSQAVAFWCDPISGHATLYWYRQILGQGPELLVQFQDESVVDDSQLPKDRFSAERLKGVDSTLKIQPAELGDSAMYLCASSPRRANVLTFGAGSRLTVL.

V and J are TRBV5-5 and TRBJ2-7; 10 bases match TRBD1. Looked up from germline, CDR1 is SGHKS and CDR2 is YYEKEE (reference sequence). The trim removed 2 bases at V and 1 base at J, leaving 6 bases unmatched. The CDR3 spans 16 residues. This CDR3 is CASSFIPGQGSYEQYV. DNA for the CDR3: TGTGCCAGCAGCTTTATACCGGGACAGGGGTCCTACGAGCAGTACGTC.

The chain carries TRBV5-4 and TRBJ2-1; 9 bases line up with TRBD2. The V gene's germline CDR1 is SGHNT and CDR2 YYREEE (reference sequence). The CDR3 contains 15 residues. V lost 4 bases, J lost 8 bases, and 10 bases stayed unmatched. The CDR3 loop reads CASSAPGLASDEQFF. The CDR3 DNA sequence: TGTGCCAGCAGCGCACCGGGACTAGCTTCCGATGAGCAGTTCTTC.

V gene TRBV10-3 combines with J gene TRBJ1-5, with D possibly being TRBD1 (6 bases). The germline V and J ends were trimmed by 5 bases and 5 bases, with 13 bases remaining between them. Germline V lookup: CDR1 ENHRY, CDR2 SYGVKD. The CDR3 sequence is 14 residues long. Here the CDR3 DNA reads TGTGCCATCAGTCCCGGACAGACATATCAGCCCCAGCATTTT. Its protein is CAISPGQTYQPQHF.

The CDR3 DNA is TGTGCCAGCAGCTTGCAGGGGTACGATGAGCAGTTCTTC. This gives the protein CASSLQGYDEQFF. This chain uses TRBV7-2 with TRBJ2-1, with D possibly matching TRBD1 (6 bases). The CDR3 is made up of 13 amino acids. Germline V CDR1 and CDR2: SGHTA, FQGNSA. V lost 3 bases and J lost 8, with 11 bases in between.

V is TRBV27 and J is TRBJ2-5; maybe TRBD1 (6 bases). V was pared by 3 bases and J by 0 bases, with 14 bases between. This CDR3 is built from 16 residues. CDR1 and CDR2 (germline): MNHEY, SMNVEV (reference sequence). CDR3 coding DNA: TGTGCCAGCAGTTTTACGGCAGGGGATTACCAAGAGACCCAGTACTTC. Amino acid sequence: CASSFTAGDYQETQYF.

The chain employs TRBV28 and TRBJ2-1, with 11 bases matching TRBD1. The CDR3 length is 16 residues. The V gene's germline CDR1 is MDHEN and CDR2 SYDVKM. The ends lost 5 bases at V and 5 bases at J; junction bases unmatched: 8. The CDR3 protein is CASSLGGQGANNEQFF. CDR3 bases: TGTGCCAGCAGTCTGGGAGGACAGGGGGCTAACAATGAGCAGTTCTTC.

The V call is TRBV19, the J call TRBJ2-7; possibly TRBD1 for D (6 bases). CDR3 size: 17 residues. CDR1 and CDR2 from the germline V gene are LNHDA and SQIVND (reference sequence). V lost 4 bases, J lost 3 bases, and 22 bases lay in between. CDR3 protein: CASSTPTGSHMIYEQYV. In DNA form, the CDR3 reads TGTGCCAGTAGTACCCCTACAGGGTCCCATATGATCTACGAGCAGTACGTC.

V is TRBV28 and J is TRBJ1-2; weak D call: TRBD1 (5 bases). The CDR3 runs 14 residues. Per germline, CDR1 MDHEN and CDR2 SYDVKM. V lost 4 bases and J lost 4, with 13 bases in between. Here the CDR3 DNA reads TGTGCCAGCAGTTCTGGGCAGGGAGTCTATGGCTACACCTTC. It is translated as CASSSGQGVYGYTF.

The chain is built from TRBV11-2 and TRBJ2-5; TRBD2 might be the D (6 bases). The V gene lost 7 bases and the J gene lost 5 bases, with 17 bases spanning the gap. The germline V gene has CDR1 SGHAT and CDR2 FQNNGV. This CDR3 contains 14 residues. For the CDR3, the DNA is TGTGCCAGCACTGGGCGACTAGATTTGGAGACCCAGTACTTC. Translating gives CASTGRLDLETQYF.

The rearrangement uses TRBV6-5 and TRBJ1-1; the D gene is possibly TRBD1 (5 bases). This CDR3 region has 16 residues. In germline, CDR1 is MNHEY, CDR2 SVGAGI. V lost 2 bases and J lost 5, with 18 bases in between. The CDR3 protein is CASSYPVMGLGTEAFF. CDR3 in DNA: TGTGCCAGCAGTTACCCTGTGATGGGGCTTGGGACTGAAGCTTTCTTT.

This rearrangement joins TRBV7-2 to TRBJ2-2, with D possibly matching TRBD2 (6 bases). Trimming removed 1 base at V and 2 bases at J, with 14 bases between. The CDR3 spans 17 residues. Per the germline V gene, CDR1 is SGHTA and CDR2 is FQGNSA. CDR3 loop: CASSLVGTGGNTGELFF. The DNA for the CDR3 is TGTGCCAGCAGCTTAGTCGGGACTGGGGGTAACACCGGGGAGCTGTTTTTT.

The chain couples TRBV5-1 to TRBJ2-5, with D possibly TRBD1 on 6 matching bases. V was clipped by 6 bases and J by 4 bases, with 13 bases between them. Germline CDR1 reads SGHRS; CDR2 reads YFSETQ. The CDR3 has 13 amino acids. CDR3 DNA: TGCGCCAGCAATCAGGGGCAGGGAGAGACCCAGTACTTC. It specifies CASNQGQGETQYF.

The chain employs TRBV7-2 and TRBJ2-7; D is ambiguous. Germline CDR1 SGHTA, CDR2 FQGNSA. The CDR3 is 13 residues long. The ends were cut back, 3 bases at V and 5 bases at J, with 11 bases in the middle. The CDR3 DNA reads TGTGCCAGCAGCTTGGACGGATTCCACGAGCAGTACTTC. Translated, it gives CASSLDGFHEQYF.

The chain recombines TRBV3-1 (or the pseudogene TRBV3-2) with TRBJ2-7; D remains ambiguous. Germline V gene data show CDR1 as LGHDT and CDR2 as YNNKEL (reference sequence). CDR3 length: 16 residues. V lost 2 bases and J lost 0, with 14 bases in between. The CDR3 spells CASSQISVWSSYEQYF. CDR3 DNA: TGTGCCAGCAGCCAAATCTCGGTTTGGAGCTCCTACGAGCAGTACTTC.

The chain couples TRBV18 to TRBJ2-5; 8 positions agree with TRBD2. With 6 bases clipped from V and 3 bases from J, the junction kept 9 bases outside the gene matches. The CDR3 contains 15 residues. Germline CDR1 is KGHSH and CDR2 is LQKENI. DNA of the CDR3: TGTGCCAGCTCTCCCTACGGGGGGGTGGAAGAGACCCAGTACTTC. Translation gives CASSPYGGVEETQYF.

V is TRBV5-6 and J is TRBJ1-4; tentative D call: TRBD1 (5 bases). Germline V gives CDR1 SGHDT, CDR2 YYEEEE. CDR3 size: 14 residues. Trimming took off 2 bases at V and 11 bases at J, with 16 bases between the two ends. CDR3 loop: CASSFMGGTVKLFF. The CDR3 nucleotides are TGTGCCAGCAGCTTCATGGGGGGTACTGTGAAACTGTTTTTT.

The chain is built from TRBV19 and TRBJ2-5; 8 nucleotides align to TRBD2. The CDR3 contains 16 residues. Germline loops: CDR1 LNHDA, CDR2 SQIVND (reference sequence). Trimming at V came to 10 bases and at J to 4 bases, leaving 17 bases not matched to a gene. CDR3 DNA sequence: TGTGCCACTCTTAGTGCGGGAGGCTCAGGGGCAGAGACCCAGTACTTC. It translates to CATLSAGGSGAETQYF.

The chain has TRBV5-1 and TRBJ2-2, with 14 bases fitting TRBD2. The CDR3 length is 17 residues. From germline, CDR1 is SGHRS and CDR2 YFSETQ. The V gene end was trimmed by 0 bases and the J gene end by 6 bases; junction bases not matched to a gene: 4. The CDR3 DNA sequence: TGCGCCAGCAGCTTGGCCGGGACTAGCGGGAGTCCCGGGGAGCTGTTTTTT. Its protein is CASSLAGTSGSPGELFF.

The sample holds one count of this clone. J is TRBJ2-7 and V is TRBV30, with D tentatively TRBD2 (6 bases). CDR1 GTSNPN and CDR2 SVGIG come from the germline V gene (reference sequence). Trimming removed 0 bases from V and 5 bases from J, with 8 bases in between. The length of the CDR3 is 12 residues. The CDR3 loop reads CAWSVGGDEQYF. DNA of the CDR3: TGTGCCTGGAGTGTGGGAGGAGACGAGCAGTACTTC.